Presented here are 25 T cell receptor beta chains from one specimen sequenced in a study of blood T cell repertoires in COVID-19. Profiling relied on immunoSEQ multiplex PCR, and the TCRdb table lists in-frame clones only, not all of them. This sample has about 260,000 clones; around 90% occur once, and the top ten carry under 3%. Sequenced: peripheral blood. These receptors were collected from a person aged 18 to 30 with COVID-19, enrolled during active disease.

The chain recombines TRBV5-3 with TRBJ2-1; D call uncertain. TRBV5-3 is marked as an open reading frame, function uncertain. Trimming left V 1 base short and J 8 bases short, with 16 bases between. The CDR3 has 15 residues. The CDR3 nucleotides read TGTGCCAGAAGCTTGTGTCGTCGAGGTCCCCATGAGCAGTTCTTC. Its protein product is CARSLCRRGPHEQFF.

This chain uses TRBV29-1 with TRBJ1-2; D ambiguous. V shed 4 bases and J shed 0 bases, with 9 bases lying between them. The CDR3 is 13 amino acids. Germline V lookup: CDR1 SQVTM, CDR2 ANQGSEA. The CDR3 DNA reads TGCAGCGTTGCCATAGAAACTAACTATGGCTACACCTTC. Protein product: CSVAIETNYGYTF.

This clone was seen once. This rearrangement joins TRBV27 to TRBJ2-7, with a possible D match to TRBD2 (6 bases). CDR3 size: 14 residues. Looked up from germline, CDR1 is MNHEY and CDR2 is SMNVEV (reference sequence). Trimming left V 6 bases short and J 4 bases short, with 16 bases between. In DNA, the CDR3 is TGTGCCAGCAGCGCATCCGGGACTTCTTACGAGCAGTACTTC. This gives the protein CASSASGTSYEQYF.

This clone was observed once. This sequence joins TRBV2 and TRBJ1-3, with TRBD1 matching 7 bases. This CDR3 contains 13 residues. Trimming at V came to 8 bases and at J to 0 bases, leaving 1 base not matched to a gene. CDR1 and CDR2 (germline): SNHLY, FYNNEI. CDR3 amino acids: CASGTASGNTIYF. The CDR3 region has the DNA TGTGCCAGCGGGACAGCCTCTGGAAACACCATATATTTT.

The chain combines TRBV29-1 with TRBJ1-1; TRBD1 matches at 7 bases. The CDR3 is made up of 18 amino acids. V lost 0 bases, J lost 3 bases, and 16 bases stayed unmatched. Per the germline V gene, CDR1 is SQVTM and CDR2 is ANQGSEA. CDR3 sequence (DNA): TGCAGCGTTGAAGACCCGGGACAGCCTACGAGGGAGGACACTGAAGCTTTCTTT. This encodes CSVEDPGQPTREDTEAFF. The full variable domain, in which reference TRBV29-1 and TRBJ1-1 provide the parts outside the CDR3, is SAVISQKPSRDICQRGTSLTIQCQVDSQVTMMFWYRQQPGQSLTLIATANQGSEATYESGFVIDKFPISRPNLTFSTLTVSNMSPEDSSIYLCSVEDPGQPTREDTEAFFGQGTRLTVV.

The chain recombines TRBV3-1 (or the pseudogene TRBV3-2) with TRBJ2-5, with D perhaps TRBD2 (6 bases). Germline CDR1 reads LGHDT; CDR2 reads YNNKEL (reference sequence). V lost 0 bases, J lost 0 bases, and 14 bases lay in between. The CDR3 runs to 17 residues. The CDR3 DNA follows: TGTGCCAGCAGCCAAGATCTTCCGGGGGAGTACCAAGAGACCCAGTACTTC. It codes for CASSQDLPGEYQETQYF.

This clone appeared a single time. CDR3 residues: CSVWTSEYEQYF. The CDR3 nucleotides are TGCAGCGTCTGGACTAGCGAGTACGAGCAGTACTTC. The chain links TRBV29-1 to TRBJ2-7, with 9 bases aligning to TRBD2. Germline CDR1 SQVTM, CDR2 ANQGSEA. The CDR3 extends over 12 amino acids. With V trimmed by 6 bases and J by 4 bases, 4 bases remained unmatched.

The chain links TRBV7-9 to TRBJ2-4; D might be TRBD1 (5 bases). Trimming took off 3 bases at V and 0 bases at J, with 12 bases between the two ends. CDR1 is SEHNR and CDR2 is FQNEAQ in the germline V gene (reference sequence). The CDR3 is 16 amino acids. CDR3 amino acids: CASSLGPPGAKNIQYF. CDR3 DNA sequence: TGTGCCAGCAGCTTGGGGCCACCAGGAGCCAAAAACATTCAGTACTTC.

The CDR3 loop is CASSNPTAFNEKLFF. The DNA for the CDR3 is TGTGCCTCCTCTAACCCCACAGCCTTTAATGAAAAACTGTTTTTT. The chain has TRBV5-5 and TRBJ1-4; no reliable D call. The germline V gene encodes CDR1 SGHKS and CDR2 YYEKEE (reference sequence). CDR3 size: 15 residues. V lost 10 bases and J 4 bases, leaving 20 bases between the germline ends.

The gene calls are TRBV7-2 and TRBJ2-7; 9 nucleotides agree with TRBD1. Germline CDR1 SGHTA, CDR2 FQGNSA. The CDR3 totals 13 residues. With 2 bases clipped from V and 5 bases from J, the junction kept 1 base outside the gene matches. CDR3 in DNA: TGTGCCAGCAGCTTACGGACAGGGGACGAGCAGTACTTC. It yields the protein CASSLRTGDEQYF. Using reference TRBV7-2 and TRBJ2-7 for the parts outside the CDR3, the full variable domain is GAGVSQSPSNKVTEKGKDVELRCDPISGHTALYWYRQSLGQGLEFLIYFQGNSAPDKSGLPSDRFSAERTGGSVSTLTIQRTQQEDSAVYLCASSLRTGDEQYFGPGTRLTVT.

The chain joins TRBV28 to TRBJ2-7; 7 bases agree with TRBD1. V dropped 1 base and J dropped 2; count of bases not matched to a gene: 5. The CDR3 is 15 residues long. Per germline, CDR1 MDHEN and CDR2 SYDVKM. The CDR3 nucleotides are TGTGCCAGCAGTTTATCCTCGGGACAGACCTACGAGCAGTACTTC. It translates to CASSLSSGQTYEQYF.

J is TRBJ2-3 and V is TRBV18; 8 bases map to TRBD1. Germline V CDR1 and CDR2: KGHSH, LQKENI. V shed 0 bases, J shed 2 bases, and the junction held 7 bases outside the gene matches. The CDR3 loop spans 17 amino acids. In DNA, the CDR3 is TGTGCCAGCTCACCACCAGGGGGGACAGGAGTCACAGATACGCAGTATTTT. Its protein product is CASSPPGGTGVTDTQYF.

The chain uses TRBV4-1 and TRBJ1-1, with 7 bases fitting TRBD1. The V segment lost 2 bases and the J segment 3 bases; nucleotides outside the gene matches: 9. This CDR3 contains 16 residues. Germline CDR1 MGHRA, CDR2 YSYEKL. CDR3 amino acids: CASSQRQGGADTEAFF. The CDR3, as DNA: TGCGCCAGCAGCCAAAGACAGGGAGGCGCGGACACTGAAGCTTTCTTT.

This chain uses TRBV18 with TRBJ2-7, with 11 nucleotides matching TRBD1. The CDR3 is 17 residues long. V lost 3 bases and J lost 2; bases outside the gene matches: 9. The germline V gene has CDR1 KGHSH and CDR2 LQKENI. The CDR3 loop is CASSPGQGAILTYEQYF. The CDR3 bases are TGTGCCAGCTCACCCGGACAGGGGGCCATACTGACCTACGAGCAGTACTTC.

This chain uses TRBV27 with TRBJ2-5; 10 nucleotides agree with TRBD2. The V and J ends lost 6 bases and 5 bases, in that order; junction bases with no gene match: 3. Germline CDR1 and CDR2: MNHEY and SMNVEV (reference sequence). CDR3 length equals 13 residues. The CDR3 is CASSLAGDETQYF. The CDR3 nucleotides are TGTGCCAGCAGCCTAGCGGGAGACGAGACCCAGTACTTC.

This clone was seen once. This chain links TRBV28 with TRBJ1-2; 7 bases are shared with TRBD1. The V gene's germline CDR1 is MDHEN and CDR2 SYDVKM. This CDR3 spans 15 amino acids. Losses at the gene ends were 5 bases for V and 8 bases for J; bases not matched to a gene: 14. CDR3 coding DNA: TGTGCCAGCAGTGCCTCTCCGGGACAGTATGGCGGCTACACCTTC. This codes for CASSASPGQYGGYTF.

This chain uses TRBV4-1 with TRBJ2-1, with 13 bases that match TRBD2. This CDR3 comprises 14 residues. Germline loops: CDR1 MGHRA, CDR2 YSYEKL. V was clipped by 4 bases and J by 8 bases; unmatched bases: 2. The CDR3, as DNA: TGCGCCAGCAGCCGGACTAGCGGGGGCTATGAGCAGTTCTTC. Its protein product is CASSRTSGGYEQFF.

This rearrangement joins TRBV4-1 to TRBJ2-1, with 13 bases matching TRBD2. This CDR3 has 18 residues. V trimming: 0 bases; J trimming: 2 bases; junction bases outside the gene matches: 4. Germline V gives CDR1 MGHRA, CDR2 YSYEKL. DNA of the CDR3: TGCGCCAGCAGCCAAGATTCGGGACTAGCGGGACCCTACAATGAGCAGTTCTTC. Translation gives CASSQDSGLAGPYNEQFF.

The chain recombines TRBV6-2 or TRBV6-3 with TRBJ2-7; TRBD2 aligns across 14 bases. Trimming cost V 1 base and J 3 bases; bases outside gene matches: 5. CDR3 length: 17 amino acids. Germline CDR1 and CDR2: MNHEY and SVGEGT. In nucleotides, the CDR3 is TGTGCCAGCAGTTACTTGCGACTAGCGGGAGGGTTCTACGAGCAGTACTTC. It specifies CASSYLRLAGGFYEQYF.

The rearrangement links TRBV7-9 to TRBJ1-2; possibly TRBD1 for D (5 bases). Germline lookup yields CDR1 SEHNR and CDR2 FQNEAQ (reference sequence). The CDR3 runs 14 residues. V was trimmed by 1 base and J by 8 bases, leaving 14 bases between them. The CDR3 here is CASSLVGAGSGYTF. CDR3 nucleotides: TGTGCCAGCAGCTTAGTTGGGGCAGGGTCCGGCTACACCTTC.

The chain couples TRBV7-6 to TRBJ2-2, with D maybe TRBD2 (6 bases). The ends were cut back, 1 base at V and 1 base at J, with 7 bases in the middle. The CDR3 is 15 residues long. CDR1 is SGHVS, CDR2 FNYEAQ, per germline. DNA for the CDR3: TGTGCCAGCAGCTTAGAGGGAGGGAACACCGGGGAGCTGTTTTTT. This encodes CASSLEGGNTGELFF.

This rearrangement joins TRBV6-5 to TRBJ1-5; 9 bases fit TRBD1. In germline, CDR1 is MNHEY, CDR2 SVGAGI. V shed 10 bases, J shed 6 bases, and the junction held 10 bases outside the gene matches. The CDR3 extends over 14 amino acids. CDR3 bases: TGTGCCACGGTTGGACAGGGGTCGTTTCAGCCCCAGCATTTT. Translation gives CATVGQGSFQPQHF.

The V call is TRBV10-3, the J call TRBJ2-3; unclear D gene. This CDR3 comprises 12 residues. V shed 6 bases and J shed 6 bases, with 10 bases lying between them. The V gene's germline CDR1 is ENHRY and CDR2 SYGVKD. The chain's CDR3 is CAIRAQKDTQYF. CDR3 DNA sequence: TGTGCCATCAGGGCTCAAAAGGATACGCAGTATTTT.

This clone was found once. V usage is TRBV9 and J usage is TRBJ2-2, with no clear D. Germline CDR1 is SGDLS and CDR2 is YYNGEE. The germline V and J ends were trimmed by 3 bases and 6 bases, with 6 bases remaining between them. This CDR3 comprises 12 residues. The CDR3 here is CASSANPGELFF. The CDR3 nucleotides are TGTGCCAGCAGCGCTAACCCCGGGGAGCTGTTTTTT.

The chain uses TRBV5-1 and TRBJ2-5; D remains ambiguous. This CDR3 has 16 amino acids. V lost 1 base to trimming and J lost 5 bases, with 18 bases between them. Germline CDR1 reads SGHRS; CDR2 reads YFSETQ. CDR3 sequence reads: CASSLKSQARTETQYF. In nucleotides, the CDR3 is TGCGCCAGCAGCTTGAAATCCCAGGCCCGTACGGAGACCCAGTACTTC.